A single sample is the source of the 2 T cell receptor beta chains below, sequenced in a study of T cell clones after liver transplantation. TCRdb keeps only in-frame clones here, not all; method: immunoSEQ multiplex PCR. Among around 97,000 clones listed, around 80% were seen once. Here the sequenced sample was CD4+ T cells from blood, taken approximately 50 months after liver transplant. Every receptor here comes from a human patient who received a liver transplant. Some T cells may be the graft donor's.

V is TRBV5-1 and J is TRBJ1-6; 7 bases align to TRBD1. This CDR3 is built from 13 residues. Germline V gene sequence: CDR1 SGHRS, CDR2 YFSETQ. Trimming removed 3 bases from V and 9 bases from J; junction bases left unmatched: 3. The CDR3 DNA is TGCGCCAGCAGCTCAAGACAGGGTTCACCCCTCCACTTT. Encoded protein: CASSSRQGSPLHF.

The chain carries TRBV9 and TRBJ2-7; D call uncertain. Trimming removed 0 bases at V and 0 bases at J, with 16 bases between. The CDR3 totals 17 residues. CDR1 is SGDLS, CDR2 YYNGEE, per germline. In nucleotides, the CDR3 is TGTGCCAGCAGCGTAGGCCCTATTCCGGGCCTCTCCTACGAGCAGTACTTC. It encodes CASSVGPIPGLSYEQYF.